This T cell receptor (beta chain) was captured in a study of blood T cell repertoires in COVID-19. About the study: Both acute and convalescent COVID-19 samples were obtained from the United States, Italy and Spain. Sources were T cells, B-cell-depleted T cells, or PBMCs; the material itself was cDNA or gDNA.

This clone was counted a single time. The CDR3 spans 15 residues. Germline V gene lookup returns CDR1 SGDLS and CDR2 YYNGEE. Trimming cost V 1 base and J 4 bases, with 9 bases left between them. Original processing notes: Cell counts per sample came from amplifying reference gene primers. The repertoire was sequenced with immunoSEQ multiplex PCR; TCRdb's copy has only in-frame clones and lacks some. That table is the source of V, J and clone size, and D and trimming were worked out from the DNA. The sample lists under 130,000 clones, over 75% occurring once. The chain uses TRBV9 and TRBJ2-6; D unresolved. Sequencing was carried out using peripheral blood. The clonotype originates from a woman over 75 with acute or convalescent COVID-19. As DNA, the CDR3 is TGTGCCAGCAGCGTATCTGATGCGGGGGCCAACGTCCTGACTTTC. Translating gives CASSVSDAGANVLTF.